This TCR beta chain originates from a study of cytomegalovirus exposure and HLA in healthy donors. Study-wide findings and caveats: Most of the TCR beta V segments (in an earlier analysis) were productive either about 87% or about 30% of the time. A later analysis linked roughly 17,000 TCR beta sequences to HLA alleles at 0.05 false discovery rate. For TCR beta chains, V- and J-gene trimming was later linked to a missense DCLRE1C variant.

To note about this clone: Antigen: not known.

The study ran its PCR with 60 Vbeta and 13 Jbeta primers. Clones were sequenced by immunoSEQ multiplex PCR, and TCRdb holds only the in-frame ones, with some missing. The sample lists around 110,000 clones, 65% to 90% occurring once. The germline V gene has CDR1 MNHEY and CDR2 SMNVEV (reference sequence). This CDR3 is built from 14 residues. V dropped 5 bases and J dropped 4 bases, with 14 bases sitting between them. The clonotype originates from a woman aged 25 to 39 in good health and CMV-seronegative. The sample consisted of PBMCs. The chain couples TRBV27 to TRBJ1-1; no clear D. CDR3 nucleotide sequence: TGTGCCAGCAGTCCCTATGAGGGAGGCACTGAAGCTTTCTTT. Its protein product is CASSPYEGGTEAFF.